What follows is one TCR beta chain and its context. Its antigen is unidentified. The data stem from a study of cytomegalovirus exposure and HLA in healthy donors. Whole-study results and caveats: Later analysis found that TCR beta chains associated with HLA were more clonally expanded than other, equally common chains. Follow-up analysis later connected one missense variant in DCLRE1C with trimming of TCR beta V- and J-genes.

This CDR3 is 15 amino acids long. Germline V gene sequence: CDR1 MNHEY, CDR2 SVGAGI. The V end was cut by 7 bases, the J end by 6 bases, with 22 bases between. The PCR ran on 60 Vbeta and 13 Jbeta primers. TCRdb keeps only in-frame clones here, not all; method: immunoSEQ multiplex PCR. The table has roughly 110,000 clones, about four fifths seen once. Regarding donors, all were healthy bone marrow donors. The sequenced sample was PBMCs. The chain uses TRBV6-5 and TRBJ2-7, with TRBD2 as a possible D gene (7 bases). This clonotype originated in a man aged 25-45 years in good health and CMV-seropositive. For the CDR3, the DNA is TGTGCCAGCACTCGCCTGGGGGGGGCGCAAGCCGAGCAGTACTTC. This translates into CASTRLGGAQAEQYF.